These 8 T cell receptor beta chains were sequenced from one sample in a study of technical replicates of blood from a few donors (dated by TCRdb to 2017 to 2019). Receptor amplification or capture employed the immunoSEQ multiplex PCR assay. TCRdb provides this immuneACCESS table in a form limited to in-frame rearrangements. Some clones are lacking; in checked studies, under half of them reflect an unresolved V gene, and why the rest are absent is not known. The sample table contains just over 75,000 clones; only one count was recorded for 90% to 95% of them. The ten most abundant clones make up less than 0.5% of the sample. The specimen was T cells isolated from PBMCs. All receptors come from a human donor in good health.

The table lists this clone with a few counts. The rearrangement links TRBV28 to TRBJ2-1; 8 bases agree with TRBD2. Germline lookup yields CDR1 MDHEN and CDR2 SYDVKM. V shed 11 bases, J shed 3 bases, and the junction held 12 bases outside the gene matches. The CDR3 extends over 15 amino acids. The chain's CDR3 is CASKGVAGYYNEQFF. The DNA for the CDR3 is TGTGCCTCAAAGGGGGTAGCGGGATACTACAATGAGCAGTTCTTC.

The gene calls are TRBV5-1 and TRBJ2-5; D gene uncertain. In germline, CDR1 is SGHRS, CDR2 YFSETQ. With 6 bases removed from V and 4 bases from J, the gap between germline ends came to 19 bases. The CDR3 contains 15 residues. The CDR3 DNA reads TGCGCCAGCACCCCCGGAGCTACCTTCAGAGAGACCCAGTACTTC. It codes for CASTPGATFRETQYF.

This chain connects TRBV6-4 to TRBJ1-1; TRBD1 might be the D (6 bases). V was trimmed by 6 bases and J by 4 bases, leaving 18 bases between them. Germline values: CDR1 MRHNA, CDR2 SNTAGT. The CDR3 consists of 15 residues. The CDR3 bases are TGTGCCAGCAGACGGGGGGGGCATCGCGGCACTGAAGCTTTCTTT. Protein product: CASRRGGHRGTEAFF.

CDR3 coding DNA: TGTGCCACCAGAGTGGGGGCTATGGCTGAAGCTTTCTTT. This sequence encodes CATRVGAMAEAFF. The V gene is TRBV10-3, the J gene TRBJ1-1; a possible D gene is TRBD1 (6 bases). The CDR3 is 13 residues long. Germline V gives CDR1 ENHRY, CDR2 SYGVKD. V was trimmed by 10 bases and J by 6 bases, leaving 18 bases between them.

V usage is TRBV6-5 and J usage is TRBJ2-3; no firm D call. CDR3 length equals 11 residues. The V gene lost 6 bases and the J gene lost 6 bases, with 7 bases spanning the gap. Germline V gives CDR1 MNHEY, CDR2 SVGAGI. The CDR3 here is CASRIRDTQYF. Here the CDR3 DNA reads TGTGCCAGCAGGATTCGGGATACGCAGTATTTT.

This clone was recorded a few times. The chain joins TRBV7-9 to TRBJ1-2, with 7 bases lining up with TRBD1. CDR1 and CDR2 (germline): SEHNR, FQNEAQ (reference sequence). This CDR3 is 12 amino acids long. V trimming: 3 bases; J trimming: 14 bases; junction bases outside the gene matches: 9. CDR3 amino acids: CASSFSGDRATF. The CDR3 nucleotides read TGTGCCAGCAGCTTCTCCGGGGACAGAGCAACCTTC.

This chain joins TRBV7-2 and TRBJ1-1; D is possibly TRBD1 (6 bases). This CDR3 has 17 residues. The V gene lost 1 base and the J gene lost 4 bases, with 19 bases spanning the gap. Germline CDR1 reads SGHTA; CDR2 reads FQGNSA. As DNA, the CDR3 is TGTGCCAGCAGCTTAGTTTTGGTCCGGGGGGCAGGCACTGAAGCTTTCTTT. It codes for CASSLVLVRGAGTEAFF.

The rearrangement uses TRBV2 and TRBJ1-5; 9 nucleotides line up with TRBD1. CDR3 length equals 17 residues. Per germline, CDR1 SNHLY and CDR2 FYNNEI. V shed 6 bases and J 1 base; nucleotides not matched to a gene: 10. Here the CDR3 DNA reads TGTGCCAGCAGGGACACAGGGGGCCCCTTCAGCAATCAGCCCCAGCATTTT. Protein sequence: CASRDTGGPFSNQPQHF.